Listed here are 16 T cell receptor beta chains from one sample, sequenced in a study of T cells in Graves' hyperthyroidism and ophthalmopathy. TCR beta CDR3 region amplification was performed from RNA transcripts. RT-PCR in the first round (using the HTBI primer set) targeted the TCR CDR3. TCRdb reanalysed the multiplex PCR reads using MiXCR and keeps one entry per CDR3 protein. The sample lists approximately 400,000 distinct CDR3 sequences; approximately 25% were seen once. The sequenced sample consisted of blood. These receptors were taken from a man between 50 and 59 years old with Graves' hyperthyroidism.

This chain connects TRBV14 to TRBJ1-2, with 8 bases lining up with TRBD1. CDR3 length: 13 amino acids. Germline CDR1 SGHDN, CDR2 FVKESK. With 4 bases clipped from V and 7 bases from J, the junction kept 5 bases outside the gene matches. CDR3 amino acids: CASSPRGQAGYTF. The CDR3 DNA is TGTGCCAGCAGCCCGAGGGGACAGGCTGGCTACACCTTC.

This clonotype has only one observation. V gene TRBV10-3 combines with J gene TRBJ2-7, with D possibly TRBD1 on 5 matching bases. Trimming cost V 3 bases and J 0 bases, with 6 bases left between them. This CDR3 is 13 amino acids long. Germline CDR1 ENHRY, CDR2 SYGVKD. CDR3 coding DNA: TGTGCCATCAGTGAAGGGGACTCCTACGAGCAGTACTTC. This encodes CAISEGDSYEQYF.

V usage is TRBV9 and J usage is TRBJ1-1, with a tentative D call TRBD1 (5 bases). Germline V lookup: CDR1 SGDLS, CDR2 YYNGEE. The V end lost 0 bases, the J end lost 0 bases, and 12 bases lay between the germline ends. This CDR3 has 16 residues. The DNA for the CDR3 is TGTGCCAGCAGCGTAGGCCCGACAGTAATGAACACTGAAGCTTTCTTT. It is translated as CASSVGPTVMNTEAFF.

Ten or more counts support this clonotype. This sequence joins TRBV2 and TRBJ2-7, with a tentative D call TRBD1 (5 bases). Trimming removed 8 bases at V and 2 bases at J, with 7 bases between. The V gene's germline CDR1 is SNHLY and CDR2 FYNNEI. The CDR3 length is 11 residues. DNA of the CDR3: TGTGCCAGCGACAGAACCTACGAGCAGTACTTC. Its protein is CASDRTYEQYF.

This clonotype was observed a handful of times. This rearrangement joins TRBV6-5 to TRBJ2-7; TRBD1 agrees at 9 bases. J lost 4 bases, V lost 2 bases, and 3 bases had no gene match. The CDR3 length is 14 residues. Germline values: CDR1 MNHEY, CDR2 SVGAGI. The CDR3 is CASSYGTGKYEQYF. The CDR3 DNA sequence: TGTGCCAGCAGTTACGGGACAGGGAAATACGAGCAGTACTTC.

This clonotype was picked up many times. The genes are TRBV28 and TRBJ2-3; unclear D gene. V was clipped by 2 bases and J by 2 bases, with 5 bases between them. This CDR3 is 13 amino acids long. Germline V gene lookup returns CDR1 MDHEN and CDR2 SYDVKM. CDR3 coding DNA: TGTGCCAGCAGTTTACCCTCCACAGATACGCAGTATTTT. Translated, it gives CASSLPSTDTQYF.

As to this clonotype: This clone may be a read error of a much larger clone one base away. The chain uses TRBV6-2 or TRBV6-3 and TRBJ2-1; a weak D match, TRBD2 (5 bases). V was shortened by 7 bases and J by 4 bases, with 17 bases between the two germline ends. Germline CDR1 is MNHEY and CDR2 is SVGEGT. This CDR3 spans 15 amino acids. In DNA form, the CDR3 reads TGTGCCAGCATACTAGAACGGCCGGGGTACAATGAGCAGTTCTTC. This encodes CASILERPGYNEQFF.

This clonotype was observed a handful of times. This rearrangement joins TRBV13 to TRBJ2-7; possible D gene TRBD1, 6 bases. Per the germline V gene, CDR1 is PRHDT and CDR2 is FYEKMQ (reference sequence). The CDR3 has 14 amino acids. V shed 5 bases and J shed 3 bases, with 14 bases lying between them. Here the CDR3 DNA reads TGTGCCAGCAGCCAAAGCCGGGACAACTACGAGCAGTACTTC. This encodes CASSQSRDNYEQYF.

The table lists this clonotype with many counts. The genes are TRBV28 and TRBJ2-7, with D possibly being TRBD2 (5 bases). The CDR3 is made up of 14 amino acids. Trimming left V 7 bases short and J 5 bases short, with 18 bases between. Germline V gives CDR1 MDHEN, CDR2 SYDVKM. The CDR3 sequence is CASTPDGKRHEQYF. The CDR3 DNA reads TGTGCCAGCACCCCGGACGGGAAACGGCACGAGCAGTACTTC.

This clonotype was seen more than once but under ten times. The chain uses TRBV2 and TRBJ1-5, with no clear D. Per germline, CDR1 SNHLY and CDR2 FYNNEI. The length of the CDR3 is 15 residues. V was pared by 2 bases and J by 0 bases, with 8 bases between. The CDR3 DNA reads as TGTGCCAGCAGTGAACTGTTCTATAGCAATCAGCCCCAGCATTTT. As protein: CASSELFYSNQPQHF.

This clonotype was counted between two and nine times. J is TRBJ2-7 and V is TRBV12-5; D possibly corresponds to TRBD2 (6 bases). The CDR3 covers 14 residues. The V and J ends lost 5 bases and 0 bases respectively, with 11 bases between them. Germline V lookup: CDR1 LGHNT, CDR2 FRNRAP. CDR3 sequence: CASGPTSSSYEQYF. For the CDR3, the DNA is TGTGCTAGTGGTCCAACTAGCTCCTCCTACGAGCAGTACTTC.

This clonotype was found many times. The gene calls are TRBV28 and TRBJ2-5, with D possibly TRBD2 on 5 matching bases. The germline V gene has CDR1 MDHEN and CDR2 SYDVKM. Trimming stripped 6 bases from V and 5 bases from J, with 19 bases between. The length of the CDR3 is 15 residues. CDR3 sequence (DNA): TGTGCCAGCAGGTCTACTAGGACCTTCGGGGAGACCCAGTACTTC. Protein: CASRSTRTFGETQYF.

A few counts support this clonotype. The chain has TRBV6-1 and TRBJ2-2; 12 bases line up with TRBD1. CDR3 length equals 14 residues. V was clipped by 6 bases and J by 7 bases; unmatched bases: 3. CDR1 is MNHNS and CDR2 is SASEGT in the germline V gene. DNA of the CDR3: TGTGCCAGCAGAGGGGACAGGGGGCACGGGGAGCTGTTTTTT. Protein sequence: CASRGDRGHGELFF.

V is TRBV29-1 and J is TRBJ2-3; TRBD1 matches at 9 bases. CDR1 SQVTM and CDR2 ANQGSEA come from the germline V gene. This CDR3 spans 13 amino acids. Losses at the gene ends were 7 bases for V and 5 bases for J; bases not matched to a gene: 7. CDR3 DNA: TGCAGCGCCGGACAGGGGCAACGAGATACGCAGTATTTT. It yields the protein CSAGQGQRDTQYF.

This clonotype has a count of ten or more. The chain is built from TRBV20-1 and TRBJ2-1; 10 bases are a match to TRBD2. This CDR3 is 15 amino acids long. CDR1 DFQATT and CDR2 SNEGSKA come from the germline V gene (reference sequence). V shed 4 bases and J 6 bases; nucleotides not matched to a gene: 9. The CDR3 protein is CSATKLAGGSNEQFF. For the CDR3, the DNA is TGCAGTGCTACCAAATTAGCGGGGGGTTCCAATGAGCAGTTCTTC.

CDR3 DNA sequence: TGTGCCAGTAGTATGACTAGCGGGAGGGGCAATGAGCAGTTCTTC. Amino acid sequence: CASSMTSGRGNEQFF. The rearrangement links TRBV7-3 to TRBJ2-1; 14 bases match TRBD2. CDR3 size: 15 residues. Germline V lookup: CDR1 SGHTA, CDR2 FQGTGA. V lost 9 bases and J lost 6; bases outside the gene matches: 7.